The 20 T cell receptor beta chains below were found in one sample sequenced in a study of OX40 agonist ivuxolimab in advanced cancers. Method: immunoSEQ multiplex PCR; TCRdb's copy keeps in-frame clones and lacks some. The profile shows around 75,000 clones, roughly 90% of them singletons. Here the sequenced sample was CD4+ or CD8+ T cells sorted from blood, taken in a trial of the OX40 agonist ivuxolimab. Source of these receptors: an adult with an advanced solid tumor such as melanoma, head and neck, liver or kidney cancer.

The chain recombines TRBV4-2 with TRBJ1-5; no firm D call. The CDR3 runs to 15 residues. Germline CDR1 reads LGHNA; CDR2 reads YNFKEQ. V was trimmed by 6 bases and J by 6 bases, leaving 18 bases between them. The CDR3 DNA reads TGTGCCAGCAGTCCACATGAGAGGGAGGCTCAGCCCCAGCATTTT. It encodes CASSPHEREAQPQHF.

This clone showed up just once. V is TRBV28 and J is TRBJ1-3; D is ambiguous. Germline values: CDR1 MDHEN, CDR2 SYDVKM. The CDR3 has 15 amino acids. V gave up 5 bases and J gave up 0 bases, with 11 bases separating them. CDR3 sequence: CASSPVGFSGNTIYF. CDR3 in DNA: TGTGCCAGCAGTCCCGTGGGATTCTCTGGAAACACCATATATTTT.

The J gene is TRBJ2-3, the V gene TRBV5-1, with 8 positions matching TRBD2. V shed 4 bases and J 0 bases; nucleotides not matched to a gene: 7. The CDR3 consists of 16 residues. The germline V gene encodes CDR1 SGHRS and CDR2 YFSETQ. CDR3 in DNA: TGCGCCAGCAGCCGCCGACTAGCGTCTAGCACAGATACGCAGTATTTT. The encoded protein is CASSRRLASSTDTQYF.

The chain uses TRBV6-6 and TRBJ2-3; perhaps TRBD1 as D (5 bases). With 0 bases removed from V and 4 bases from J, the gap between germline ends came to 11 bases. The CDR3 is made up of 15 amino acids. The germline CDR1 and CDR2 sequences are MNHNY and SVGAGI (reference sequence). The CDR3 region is CASSYSGRAADTQYF. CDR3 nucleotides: TGTGCCAGCAGTTACTCGGGCAGGGCGGCAGATACGCAGTATTTT.

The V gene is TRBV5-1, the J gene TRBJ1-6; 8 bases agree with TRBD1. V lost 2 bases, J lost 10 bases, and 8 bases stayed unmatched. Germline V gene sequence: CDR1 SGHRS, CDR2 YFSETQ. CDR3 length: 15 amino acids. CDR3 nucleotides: TGCGCCAGCAGCTTTTCACCGACAGGGGAATCACCCCTCCACTTT. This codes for CASSFSPTGESPLHF.

DNA of the CDR3: TGTGCCAGCAGCCGAGGGAGGACTAGCGACAATGAGCAGTTCTTC. It translates to CASSRGRTSDNEQFF. V gene TRBV14 combines with J gene TRBJ2-1; 9 positions agree with TRBD2. There are 15 residues in the CDR3. Germline V gene lookup returns CDR1 SGHDN and CDR2 FVKESK. J was trimmed by 5 bases and V by 4 bases; bases with no gene match: 6.

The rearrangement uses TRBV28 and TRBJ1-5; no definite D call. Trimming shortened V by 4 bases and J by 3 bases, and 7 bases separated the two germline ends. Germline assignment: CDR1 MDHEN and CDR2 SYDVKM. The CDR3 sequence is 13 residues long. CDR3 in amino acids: CASSSHNNQPQHF. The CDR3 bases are TGTGCCAGCAGTTCCCACAACAATCAGCCCCAGCATTTT. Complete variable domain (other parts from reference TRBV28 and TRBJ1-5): DVKVTQSSRYLVKRTGEKVFLECVQDMDHENMFWYRQDPGLGLRLIYFSYDVKMKEKGDIPEGYSVSREKKERFSLILESASTNQTSMYLCASSSHNNQPQHFGDGTRLSIL.

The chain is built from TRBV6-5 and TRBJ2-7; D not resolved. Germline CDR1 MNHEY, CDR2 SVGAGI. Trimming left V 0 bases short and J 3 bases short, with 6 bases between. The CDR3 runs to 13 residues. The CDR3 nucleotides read TGTGCCAGCAGTTACTCTGGGAACTACGAGCAGTACTTC. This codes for CASSYSGNYEQYF.

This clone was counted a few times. CDR3 nucleotide sequence: TGTGCCAGCAGCACCCCCGGGACAGGGGCATTACGCACCTTC. Translated: CASSTPGTGALRTF. This rearrangement joins TRBV7-9 to TRBJ1-2; 10 bases match TRBD1. CDR1 and CDR2 from the germline V gene are SEHNR and FQNEAQ (reference sequence). The CDR3 sequence is 14 residues long. The V segment lost 5 bases and the J segment 13 bases; nucleotides outside the gene matches: 13.

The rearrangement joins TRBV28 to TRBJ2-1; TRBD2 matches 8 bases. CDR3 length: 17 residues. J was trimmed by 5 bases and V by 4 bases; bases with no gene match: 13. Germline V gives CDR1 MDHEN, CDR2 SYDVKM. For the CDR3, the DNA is TGTGCCAGCAGTTCTCCCCGTTTGCGGGGGGAAAACAATGAGCAGTTCTTC. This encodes CASSSPRLRGENNEQFF.

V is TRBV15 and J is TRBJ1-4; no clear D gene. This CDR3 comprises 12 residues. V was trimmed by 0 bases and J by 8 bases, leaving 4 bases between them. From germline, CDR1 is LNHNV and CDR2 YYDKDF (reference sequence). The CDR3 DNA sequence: TGTGCCACCAGCAGAGATCTGGAAAAACTGTTTTTT. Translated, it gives CATSRDLEKLFF.

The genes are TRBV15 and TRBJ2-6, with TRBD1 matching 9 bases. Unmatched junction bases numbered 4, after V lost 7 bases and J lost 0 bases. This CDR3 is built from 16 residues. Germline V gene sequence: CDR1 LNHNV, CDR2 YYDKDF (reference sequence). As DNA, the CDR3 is TGTGCCACCAACAGGGACAGGGTCTCTGGGGCCAACGTCCTGACTTTC. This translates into CATNRDRVSGANVLTF.

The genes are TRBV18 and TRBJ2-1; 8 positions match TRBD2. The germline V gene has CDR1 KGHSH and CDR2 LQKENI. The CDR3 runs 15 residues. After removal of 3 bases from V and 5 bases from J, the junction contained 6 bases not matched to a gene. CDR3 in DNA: TGTGCCAGCTCACCTGGTATCGGGGGGGACAATGAGCAGTTCTTC. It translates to CASSPGIGGDNEQFF.

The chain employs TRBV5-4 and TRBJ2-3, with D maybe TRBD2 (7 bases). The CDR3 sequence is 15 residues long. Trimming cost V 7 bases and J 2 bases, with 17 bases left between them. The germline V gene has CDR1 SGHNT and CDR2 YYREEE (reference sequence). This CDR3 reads CASGGGPGDTDTQYF. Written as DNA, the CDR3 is TGTGCCAGCGGGGGGGGGCCGGGGGACACAGATACGCAGTATTTT.

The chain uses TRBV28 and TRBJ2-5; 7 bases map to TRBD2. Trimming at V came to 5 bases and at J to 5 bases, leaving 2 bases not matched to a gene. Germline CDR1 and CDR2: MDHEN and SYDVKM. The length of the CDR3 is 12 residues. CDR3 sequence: CASSVGGETQYF. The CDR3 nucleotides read TGTGCCAGCAGTGTGGGGGGGGAGACCCAGTACTTC.

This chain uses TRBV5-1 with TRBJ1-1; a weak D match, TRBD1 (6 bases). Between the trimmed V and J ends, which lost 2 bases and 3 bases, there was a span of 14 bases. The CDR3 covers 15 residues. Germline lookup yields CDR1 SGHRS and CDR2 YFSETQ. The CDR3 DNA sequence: TGCGCCAGCAGCTTCGGGGTGGGGGCGGACACTGAAGCTTTCTTT. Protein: CASSFGVGADTEAFF.

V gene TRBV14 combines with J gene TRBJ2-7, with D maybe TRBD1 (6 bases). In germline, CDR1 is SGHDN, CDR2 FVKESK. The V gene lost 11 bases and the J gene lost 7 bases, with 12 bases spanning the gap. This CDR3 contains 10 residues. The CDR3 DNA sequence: TGTGCCGTCTCAGGGGAAGAGCAGTACTTC. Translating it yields CAVSGEEQYF.

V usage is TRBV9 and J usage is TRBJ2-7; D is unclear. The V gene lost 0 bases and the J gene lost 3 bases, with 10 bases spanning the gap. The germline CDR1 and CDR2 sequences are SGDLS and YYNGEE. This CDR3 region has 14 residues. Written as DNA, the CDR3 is TGTGCCAGCAGCGTAGCAGGAGCCTACTACGAGCAGTACTTC. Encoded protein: CASSVAGAYYEQYF. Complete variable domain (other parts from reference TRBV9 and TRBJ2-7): DSGVTQTPKHLITATGQRVTLRCSPRSGDLSVYWYQQSLDQGLQFLIQYYNGEERAKGNILERFSAQQFPDLHSELNLSSLELGDSALYFCASSVAGAYYEQYFGPGTRLTVT.

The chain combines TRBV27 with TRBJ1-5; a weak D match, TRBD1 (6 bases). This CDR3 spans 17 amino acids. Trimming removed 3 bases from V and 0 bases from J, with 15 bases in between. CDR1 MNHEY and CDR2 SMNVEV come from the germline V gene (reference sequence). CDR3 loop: CASSFYRGGGSNQPQHF. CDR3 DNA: TGTGCCAGCAGTTTTTATCGAGGGGGAGGTAGCAATCAGCCCCAGCATTTT.

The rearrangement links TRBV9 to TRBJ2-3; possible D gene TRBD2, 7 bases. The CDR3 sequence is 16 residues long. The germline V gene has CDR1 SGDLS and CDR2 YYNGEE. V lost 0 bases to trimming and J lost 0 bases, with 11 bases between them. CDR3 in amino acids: CASSVVGGPSTDTQYF. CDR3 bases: TGTGCCAGCAGCGTAGTGGGGGGGCCGAGCACAGATACGCAGTATTTT.